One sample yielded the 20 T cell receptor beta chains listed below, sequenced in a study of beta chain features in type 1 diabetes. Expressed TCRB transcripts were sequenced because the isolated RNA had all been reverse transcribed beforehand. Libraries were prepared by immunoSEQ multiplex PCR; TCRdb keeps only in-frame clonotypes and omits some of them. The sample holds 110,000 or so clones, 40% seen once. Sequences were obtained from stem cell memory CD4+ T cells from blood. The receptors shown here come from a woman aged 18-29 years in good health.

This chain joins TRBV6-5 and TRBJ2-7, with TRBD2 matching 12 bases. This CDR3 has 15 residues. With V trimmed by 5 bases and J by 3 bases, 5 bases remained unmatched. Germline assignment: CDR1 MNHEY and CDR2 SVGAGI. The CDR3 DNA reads TGTGCCAGCAGTGGGGGGACTAGCGGGCTCTACGAGCAGTACTTC. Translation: CASSGGTSGLYEQYF.

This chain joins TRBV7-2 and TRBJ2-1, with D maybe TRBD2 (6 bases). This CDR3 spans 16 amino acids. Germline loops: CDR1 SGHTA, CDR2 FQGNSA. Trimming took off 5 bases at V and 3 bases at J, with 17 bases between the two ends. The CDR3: CASSPSGQRVYNEQFF. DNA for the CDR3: TGTGCCAGCAGCCCGTCCGGGCAGCGGGTCTACAATGAGCAGTTCTTC.

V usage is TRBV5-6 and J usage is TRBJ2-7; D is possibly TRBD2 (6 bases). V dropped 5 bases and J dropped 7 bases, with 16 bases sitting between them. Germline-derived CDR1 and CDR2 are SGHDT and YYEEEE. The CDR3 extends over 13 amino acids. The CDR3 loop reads CASSRVGGREQYF. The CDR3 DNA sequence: TGTGCCAGCAGTCGGGTTGGGGGGAGAGAGCAGTACTTC. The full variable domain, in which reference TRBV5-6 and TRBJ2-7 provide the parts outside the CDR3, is DAGVTQSPTHLIKTRGQQVTLRCSPKSGHDTVSWYQQALGQGPQFIFQYYEEEERQRGNFPDRFSGHQFPNYSSELNVNALLLGDSALYLCASSRVGGREQYFGPGTRLTVT.

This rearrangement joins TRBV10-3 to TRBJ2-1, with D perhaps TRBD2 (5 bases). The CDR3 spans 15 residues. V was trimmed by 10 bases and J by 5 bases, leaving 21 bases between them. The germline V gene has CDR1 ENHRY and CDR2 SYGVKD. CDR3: CATLIRRFEDNEQFF. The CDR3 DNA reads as TGTGCCACCCTCATTCGGAGGTTTGAGGACAATGAGCAGTTCTTC.

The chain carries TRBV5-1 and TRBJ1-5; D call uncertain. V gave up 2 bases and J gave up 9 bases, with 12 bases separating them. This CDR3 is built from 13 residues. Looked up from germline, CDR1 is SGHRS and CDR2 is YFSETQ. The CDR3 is CASSFAPGRPQHF. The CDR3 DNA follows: TGCGCCAGCAGCTTTGCGCCTGGGCGGCCCCAGCATTTT. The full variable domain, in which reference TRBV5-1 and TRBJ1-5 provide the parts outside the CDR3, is KAGVTQTPRYLIKTRGQQVTLSCSPISGHRSVSWYQQTPGQGLQFLFEYFSETQRNKGNFPGRFSGRQFSNSRSEMNVSTLELGDSALYLCASSFAPGRPQHFGDGTRLSIL.

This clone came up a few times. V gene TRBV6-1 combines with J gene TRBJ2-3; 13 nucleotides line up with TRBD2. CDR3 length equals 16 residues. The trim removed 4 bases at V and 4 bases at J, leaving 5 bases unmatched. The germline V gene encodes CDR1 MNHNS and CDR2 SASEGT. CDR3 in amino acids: CASSALAGGGADTQYF. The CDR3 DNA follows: TGTGCCAGCAGTGCACTAGCGGGAGGGGGGGCAGATACGCAGTATTTT.

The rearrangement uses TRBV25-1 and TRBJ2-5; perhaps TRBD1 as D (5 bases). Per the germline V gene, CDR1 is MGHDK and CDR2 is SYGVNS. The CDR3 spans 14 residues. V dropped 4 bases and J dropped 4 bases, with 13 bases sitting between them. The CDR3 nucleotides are TGTGCCAGCAGTGTCAAAAGGGGTGTAGAGACCCAGTACTTC. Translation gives CASSVKRGVETQYF.

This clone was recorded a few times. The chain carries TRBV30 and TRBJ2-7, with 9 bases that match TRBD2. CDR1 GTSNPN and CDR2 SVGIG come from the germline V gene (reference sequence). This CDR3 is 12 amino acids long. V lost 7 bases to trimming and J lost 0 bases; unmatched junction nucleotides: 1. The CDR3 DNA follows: TGTGCCTATAGCGGGAGCTCCTACGAGCAGTACTTC. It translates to CAYSGSSYEQYF.

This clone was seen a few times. The CDR3 loop is CASSPRGVETQYF. The CDR3 bases are TGCGCCAGCAGCCCCAGGGGGGTTGAGACCCAGTACTTC. V and J are TRBV5-1 and TRBJ2-5; D may be TRBD1 (7 bases). The CDR3 consists of 13 residues. Trimming took off 4 bases at V and 5 bases at J, with 12 bases between the two ends. Germline V gene data show CDR1 as SGHRS and CDR2 as YFSETQ.

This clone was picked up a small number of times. The CDR3 DNA sequence: TGTGCCAGTAGTATTTATCAGACCGGGGAGCTGTTTTTT. Its translation is CASSIYQTGELFF. This sequence joins TRBV19 and TRBJ2-2; D call uncertain. Trimming shortened V by 3 bases and J by 5 bases, and 7 bases separated the two germline ends. The CDR3 consists of 13 residues. Looked up from germline, CDR1 is LNHDA and CDR2 is SQIVND (reference sequence).

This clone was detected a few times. The CDR3 reads CSVEVVGLGEQFF. The CDR3 bases are TGCAGCGTTGAAGTGGTGGGGCTGGGTGAGCAGTTCTTC. V usage is TRBV29-1 and J usage is TRBJ2-1; D is perhaps TRBD1 (5 bases). V shed 1 base and J shed 9 bases, with 13 bases lying between them. This CDR3 is built from 13 residues. Germline CDR1 SQVTM, CDR2 ANQGSEA.

The CDR3 reads CASSLSSVSTDTQYF. CDR3 nucleotides: TGTGCCAGCAGCTTATCTTCGGTTAGCACAGATACGCAGTATTTT. The rearrangement uses TRBV7-2 and TRBJ2-3; D is ambiguous. V lost 2 bases, J lost 0 bases, and 9 bases lay in between. The CDR3 loop spans 15 amino acids. Germline CDR1 is SGHTA and CDR2 is FQGNSA. The full variable domain, its missing parts supplied by reference TRBV7-2 and TRBJ2-3, is GAGVSQSPSNKVTEKGKDVELRCDPISGHTALYWYRQSLGQGLEFLIYFQGNSAPDKSGLPSDRFSAERTGGSVSTLTIQRTQQEDSAVYLCASSLSSVSTDTQYFGPGTRLTVL.

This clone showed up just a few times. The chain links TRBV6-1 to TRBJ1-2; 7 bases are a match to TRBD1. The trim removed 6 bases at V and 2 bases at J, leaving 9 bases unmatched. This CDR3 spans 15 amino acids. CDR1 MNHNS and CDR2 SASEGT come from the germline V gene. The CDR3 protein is CASRRLGQENYGYTF. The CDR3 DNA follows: TGTGCCAGCAGGAGACTCGGACAGGAGAACTATGGCTACACCTTC.

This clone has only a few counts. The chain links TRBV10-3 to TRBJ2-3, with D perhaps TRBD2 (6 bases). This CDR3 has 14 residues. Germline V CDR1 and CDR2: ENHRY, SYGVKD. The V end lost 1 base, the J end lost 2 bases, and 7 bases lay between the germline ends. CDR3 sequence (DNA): TGTGCCATCAGTGAGTTAGCGGTCACAGATACGCAGTATTTT. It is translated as CAISELAVTDTQYF.

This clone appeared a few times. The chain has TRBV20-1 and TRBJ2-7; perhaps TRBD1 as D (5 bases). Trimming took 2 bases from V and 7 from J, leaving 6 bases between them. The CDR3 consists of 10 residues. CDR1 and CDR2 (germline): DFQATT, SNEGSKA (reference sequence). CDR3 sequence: CSARKGEQYF. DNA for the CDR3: TGCAGTGCTAGAAAGGGGGAGCAGTACTTC.

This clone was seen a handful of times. CDR3 amino acids: CASSYRGSYNEQFF. CDR3 DNA: TGTGCCAGCAGCTACAGGGGCTCCTACAATGAGCAGTTCTTC. The rearrangement links TRBV7-2 to TRBJ2-1; 7 nucleotides match TRBD1. This CDR3 has 14 residues. V lost 4 bases and J lost 0; bases outside the gene matches: 0. Germline CDR1 is SGHTA and CDR2 is FQGNSA.

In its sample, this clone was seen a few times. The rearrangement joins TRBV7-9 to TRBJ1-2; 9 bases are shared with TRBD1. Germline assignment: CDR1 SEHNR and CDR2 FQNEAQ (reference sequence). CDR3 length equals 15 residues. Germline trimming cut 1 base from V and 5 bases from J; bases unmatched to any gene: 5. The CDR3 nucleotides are TGTGCCAGCAGCTTAGGAACAGGGGGCGAGTATGGCTACACCTTC. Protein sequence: CASSLGTGGEYGYTF.

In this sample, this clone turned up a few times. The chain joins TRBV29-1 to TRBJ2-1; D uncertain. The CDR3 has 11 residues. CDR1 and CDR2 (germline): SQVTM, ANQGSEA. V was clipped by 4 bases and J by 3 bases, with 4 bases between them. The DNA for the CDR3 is TGCAGCGTTGTAGTCTACAATGAGCAGTTCTTC. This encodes CSVVVYNEQFF.

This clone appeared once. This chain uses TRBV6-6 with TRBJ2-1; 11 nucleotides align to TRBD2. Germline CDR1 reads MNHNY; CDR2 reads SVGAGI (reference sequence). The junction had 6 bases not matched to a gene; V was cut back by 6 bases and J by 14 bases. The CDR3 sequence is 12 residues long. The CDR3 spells CASRLAGGPEFF. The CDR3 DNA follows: TGTGCCAGCAGGTTAGCGGGAGGGCCAGAGTTCTTC.

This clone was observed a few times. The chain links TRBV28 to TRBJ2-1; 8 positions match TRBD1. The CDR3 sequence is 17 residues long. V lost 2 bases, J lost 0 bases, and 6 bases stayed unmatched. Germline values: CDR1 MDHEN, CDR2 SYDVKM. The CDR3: CASSLQGARSSYNEQFF. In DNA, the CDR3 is TGTGCCAGCAGTTTACAGGGGGCGAGGAGCTCCTACAATGAGCAGTTCTTC.